This T cell receptor beta chain was identified during a study of blood T cell repertoires in COVID-19. For the study at large: Both acute and convalescent COVID-19 samples were obtained from the United States, Italy and Spain.

Method: immunoSEQ multiplex PCR; TCRdb's copy keeps in-frame clones and lacks some. The repertoire holds about 150,000 clones, 84% seen once, with approximately 11% in the top ten. Germline values: CDR1 ENHRY, CDR2 SYGVKD. This CDR3 contains 13 residues. With 3 bases clipped from V and 6 bases from J, the junction kept 3 bases outside the gene matches. The receptor was derived from a man between 65 and 80 years old with active or convalescent COVID-19. V gene TRBV10-3 combines with J gene TRBJ1-1, with 8 positions matching TRBD1. Material: peripheral blood. In DNA form, the CDR3 reads TGTGCCATCAGTGACGGACAGGGCCCTGAAGCTTTCTTT. It codes for CAISDGQGPEAFF.